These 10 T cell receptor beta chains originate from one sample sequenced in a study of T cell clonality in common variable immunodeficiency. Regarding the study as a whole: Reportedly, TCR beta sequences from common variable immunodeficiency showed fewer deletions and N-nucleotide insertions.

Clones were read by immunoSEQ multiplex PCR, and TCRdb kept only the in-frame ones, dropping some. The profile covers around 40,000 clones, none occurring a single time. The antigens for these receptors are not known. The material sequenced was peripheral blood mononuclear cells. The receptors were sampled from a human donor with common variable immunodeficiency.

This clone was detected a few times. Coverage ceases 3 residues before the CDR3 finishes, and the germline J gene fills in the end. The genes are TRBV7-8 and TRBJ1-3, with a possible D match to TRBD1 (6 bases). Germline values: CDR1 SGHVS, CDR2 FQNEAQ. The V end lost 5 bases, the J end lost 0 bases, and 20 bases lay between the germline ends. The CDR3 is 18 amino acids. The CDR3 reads CASSVQGRPSFSGNTIYF. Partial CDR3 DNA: TGTGCCAGCAGCGTACAGGGTAGACCTTCTTTCTCTGGAAACACC.

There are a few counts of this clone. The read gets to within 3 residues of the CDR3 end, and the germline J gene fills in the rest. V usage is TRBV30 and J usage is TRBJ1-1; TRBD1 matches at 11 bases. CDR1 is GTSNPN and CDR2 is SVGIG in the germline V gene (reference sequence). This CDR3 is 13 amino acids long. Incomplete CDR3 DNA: TGTGCCTGGAGTGCGGGGGACAGGGGGTTC. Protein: CAWSAGDRGF. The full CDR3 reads CAWSAGDRGFAFF.

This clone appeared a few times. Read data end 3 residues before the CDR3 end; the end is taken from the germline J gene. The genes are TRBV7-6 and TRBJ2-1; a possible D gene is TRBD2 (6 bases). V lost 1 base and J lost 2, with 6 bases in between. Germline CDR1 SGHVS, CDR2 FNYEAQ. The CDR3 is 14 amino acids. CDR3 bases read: TGTGCCAGCAGCTTAGGGACTACCTACAATGAG. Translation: CASSLGTTYNE. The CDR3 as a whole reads CASSLGTTYNEQFF.

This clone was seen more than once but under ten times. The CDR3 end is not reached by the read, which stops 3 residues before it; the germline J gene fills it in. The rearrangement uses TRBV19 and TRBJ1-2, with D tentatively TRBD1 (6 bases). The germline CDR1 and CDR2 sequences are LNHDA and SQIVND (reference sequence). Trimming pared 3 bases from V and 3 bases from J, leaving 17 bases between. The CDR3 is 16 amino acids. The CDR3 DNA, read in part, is TGTGCCAGTAGTATGGAAAACTTCGCAGGGGACTATGGC. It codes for CASSMENFAGDYG. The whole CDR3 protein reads CASSMENFAGDYGYTF.

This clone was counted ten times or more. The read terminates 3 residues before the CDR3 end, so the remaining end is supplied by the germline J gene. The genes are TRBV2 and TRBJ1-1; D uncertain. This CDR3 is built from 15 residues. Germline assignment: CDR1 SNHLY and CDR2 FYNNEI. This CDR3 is CASSEAHTGKGEAFF. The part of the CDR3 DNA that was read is TGTGCCAGCAGTGAAGCGCATACGGGGAAGGGCGAA.

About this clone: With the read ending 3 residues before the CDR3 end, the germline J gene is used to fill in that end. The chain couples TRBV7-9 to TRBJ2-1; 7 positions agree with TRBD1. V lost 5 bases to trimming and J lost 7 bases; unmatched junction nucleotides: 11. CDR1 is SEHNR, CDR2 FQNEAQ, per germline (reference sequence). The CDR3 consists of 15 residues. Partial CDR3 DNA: TGTGCCAGCAGCCTAAGACAGGGAACGGGGAATGAG. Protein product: CASSLRQGTGNE. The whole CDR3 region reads CASSLRQGTGNEQFF.

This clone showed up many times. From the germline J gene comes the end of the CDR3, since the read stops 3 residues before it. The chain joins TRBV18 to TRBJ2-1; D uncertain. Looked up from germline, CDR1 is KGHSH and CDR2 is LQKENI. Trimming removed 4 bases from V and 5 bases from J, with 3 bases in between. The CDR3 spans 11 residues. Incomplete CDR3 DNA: TGTGCCAGCTCACGCGACAATGAG. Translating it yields CASSRDNE. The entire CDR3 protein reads CASSRDNEQFF.

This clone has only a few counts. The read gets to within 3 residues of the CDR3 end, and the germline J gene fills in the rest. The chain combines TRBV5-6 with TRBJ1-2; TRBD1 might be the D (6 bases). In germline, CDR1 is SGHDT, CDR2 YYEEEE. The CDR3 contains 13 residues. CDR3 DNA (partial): TGTGCCAGCAGCTTGGGGGACAAATTCGGC. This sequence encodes CASSLGDKFG. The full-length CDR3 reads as CASSLGDKFGYTF.

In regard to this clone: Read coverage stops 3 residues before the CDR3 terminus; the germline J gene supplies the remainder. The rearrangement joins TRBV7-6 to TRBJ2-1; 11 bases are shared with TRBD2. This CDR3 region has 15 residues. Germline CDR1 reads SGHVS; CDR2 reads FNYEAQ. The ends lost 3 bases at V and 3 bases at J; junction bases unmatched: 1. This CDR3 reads CASSLGLADYNEQFF. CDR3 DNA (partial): TGTGCCAGCAGCTTGGGACTAGCGGACTACAATGAG.

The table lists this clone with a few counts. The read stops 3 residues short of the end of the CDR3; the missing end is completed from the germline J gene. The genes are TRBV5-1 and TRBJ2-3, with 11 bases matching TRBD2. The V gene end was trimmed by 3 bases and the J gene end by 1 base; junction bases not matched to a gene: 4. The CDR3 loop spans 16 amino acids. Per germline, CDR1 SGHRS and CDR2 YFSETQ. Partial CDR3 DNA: TGCGCCAGCAGCTCCGGGACTAGCGGCGGCACAGATACG. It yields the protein CASSSGTSGGTDT. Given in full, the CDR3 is CASSSGTSGGTDTQYF.